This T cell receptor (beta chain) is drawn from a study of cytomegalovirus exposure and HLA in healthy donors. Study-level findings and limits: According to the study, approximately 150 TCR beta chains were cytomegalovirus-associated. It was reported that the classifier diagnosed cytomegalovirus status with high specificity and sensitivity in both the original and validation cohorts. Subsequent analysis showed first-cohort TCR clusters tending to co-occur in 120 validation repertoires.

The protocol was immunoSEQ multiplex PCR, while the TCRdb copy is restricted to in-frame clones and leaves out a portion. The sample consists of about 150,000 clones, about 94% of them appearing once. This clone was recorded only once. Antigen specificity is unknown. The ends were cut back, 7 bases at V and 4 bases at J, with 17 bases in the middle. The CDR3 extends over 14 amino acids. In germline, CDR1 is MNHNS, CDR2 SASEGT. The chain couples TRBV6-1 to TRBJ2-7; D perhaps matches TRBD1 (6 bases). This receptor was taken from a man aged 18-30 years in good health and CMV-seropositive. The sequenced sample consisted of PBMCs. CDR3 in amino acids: CASTSGTKTYEQYF. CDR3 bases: TGTGCCAGCACCTCCGGGACAAAAACGTACGAGCAGTACTTC.